A single sample is the source of the 21 T cell receptor beta chains below, sequenced in a study of post-analysis software for immune sequencing data. General study points: Patients had higher frequencies than controls of five TRBV segments, including TRBV5-6, TRBV5-1 and TRBV20-1.

Each TCR beta cDNA library carried unique molecular identifiers. TCRdb redid the calling of the PCR reads with MiXCR, one entry per CDR3 protein. The sample holds almost 700,000 distinct CDR3 sequences, around 64% seen once. The antigens these receptors bind are not known. The material sequenced was blood. The receptors derive from a girl aged 2 to 10 with multiple sclerosis.

This chain's CDR3 is CASSLRSRWQGKETQYF. The CDR3 DNA reads TGTGCCAGCAGCTTAAGGTCTAGGTGGCAGGGAAAAGAGACCCAGTACTTC. The rearrangement uses TRBV7-2 and TRBJ2-7, with D perhaps matching TRBD1 (5 bases). Judging by the DNA end, TRBJ2-5 fits better; the J call may be wrong. Germline V gene lookup returns CDR1 SGHTA and CDR2 FQGNSA. The CDR3 has 17 amino acids.

The chain's CDR3 is CSGIAPLGTDTQYF. DNA for the CDR3: TGCAGTGGCATCGCCCCTTTGGGCACAGATACGCAGTATTTT. The rearrangement links TRBV20-1 to TRBJ2-3; D remains unclear. The CDR3 totals 14 residues. V was cut by 7 bases and J by 1 base, with 15 bases left in between. Germline assignment: CDR1 DFQATT and CDR2 SNEGSKA (reference sequence).

A single count supports this clonotype. The rearrangement uses TRBV5-1 and TRBJ2-1; D not resolved. CDR1 and CDR2 (germline): SGHRS, YFSETQ. Trimming took off 3 bases at V and 5 bases at J, with 6 bases between the two ends. The CDR3 runs 12 residues. This CDR3 is CASSSNNNEQFF. CDR3 bases: TGCGCCAGCAGCTCCAATAACAATGAGCAGTTCTTC.

The chain combines TRBV6-5 with TRBJ2-2; 9 positions match TRBD1. CDR3 length: 16 amino acids. Per germline, CDR1 MNHEY and CDR2 SVGAGI. The trim removed 5 bases at V and 7 bases at J, leaving 11 bases unmatched. The CDR3 DNA is TGTGCCAGCAGTGGACAGGGGACCGGGATGGGCGGGGAGCTGTTTTTT. It encodes CASSGQGTGMGGELFF.

In this sample, this clonotype turned up a few times. The chain joins TRBV4-1 to TRBJ2-1, with TRBD2 identical over 12 bases. Unmatched junction bases numbered 3, after V lost 2 bases and J lost 7 bases. The germline gives CDR1 MGHRA, CDR2 YSYEKL. The CDR3 totals 15 residues. CDR3 in amino acids: CASSQWTSGTNEQFF. CDR3 in DNA: TGCGCCAGCAGCCAATGGACTAGCGGGACAAATGAGCAGTTCTTC.

About this clonotype: A read error is likely, as this CDR3 ends without the conserved phenylalanine or tryptophan. The V call is TRBV12-3 or TRBV12-4, the J call TRBJ2-3, with D unresolved. V lost 6 bases and J lost 1, with 17 bases in between. This CDR3 contains 16 residues. CDR3 coding DNA: TGTGCCAGCAGCCAAGTGTTGGGTCTCGGCACAGATACGCAGTATGTT. It encodes CASSQVLGLGTDTQYV.

The J gene is TRBJ2-3, the V gene TRBV2; no reliable D call. Trimming shortened V by 6 bases and J by 6 bases, and 10 bases separated the two germline ends. The CDR3 length is 12 residues. CDR1 and CDR2 (germline): SNHLY, FYNNEI. The CDR3 is CASRAIPDTQYF. CDR3 in DNA: TGTGCCAGCAGGGCGATCCCGGATACGCAGTATTTT.

The rearrangement uses TRBV10-2 and TRBJ1-6; D is uncertain. Trimming took 6 bases from V and 6 from J, leaving 12 bases between them. The germline gives CDR1 WSHSY, CDR2 SAAADI. The CDR3 has 14 amino acids. The CDR3 nucleotides read TGCGCCAGCAGCCCGGTTGGGTCTAATTCACCCCTCCACTTT. Its translation: CASSPVGSNSPLHF.

Note on this clonotype: The junction shows a germline mismatch at one end, possibly a read error. This chain uses TRBV6-6 with TRBJ2-3, with D perhaps TRBD2 (5 bases). The V gene's germline CDR1 is MNHNY and CDR2 SVGAGI (reference sequence). This CDR3 is built from 15 residues. The CDR3 region has the DNA TGTGCCAGCAGTCGCCAGGAGTCTAGCACACATACGCAGTATTTT. Protein product: CASSRQESSTHTQYF.

The genes are TRBV6-1 and TRBJ2-4; 13 bases fit TRBD2. The CDR3 length is 15 residues. The J segment lost 9 bases and the V segment lost 0 bases, leaving 2 bases of the junction unmatched. Germline CDR1 reads MNHNS; CDR2 reads SASEGT. The CDR3 DNA follows: TGTGCCAGCAGTGAAGCGTGGACTAGCGGGGGCATTCAGTACTTC. Residues: CASSEAWTSGGIQYF.

A word on this clonotype: The germline gene is not matched at one end of the junction; a read error may be the cause. V and J are TRBV5-1 and TRBJ1-5; D is unclear. In germline, CDR1 is SGHRS, CDR2 YFSETQ. The CDR3 is made up of 14 amino acids. The CDR3 nucleotides are TGCGCCAGCAGCTTGGAAGCCTTCGGTCAGCCCCGGCATTTT. It codes for CASSLEAFGQPRHF.

The rearrangement joins TRBV30 to TRBJ2-1, with 9 bases that match TRBD2. The germline gives CDR1 GTSNPN, CDR2 SVGIG (reference sequence). This CDR3 is built from 15 residues. Trimming removed 3 bases from V and 4 bases from J; junction bases left unmatched: 7. The CDR3 DNA is TGTGCCTGGAGAGCCGGGACTAGCCCATACAATGAGCAGTTCTTC. Amino acids: CAWRAGTSPYNEQFF. The full variable domain, with the rest looked up from reference TRBV30 and TRBJ2-1, is SQTIHQWPATLVQPVGSPLSLECTVEGTSNPNLYWYRQAAGRGLQLLFYSVGIGQISSEVPQNLSASRPQDRQFILSSKKLLLSDSGFYLCAWRAGTSPYNEQFFGPGTRLTVL.

V and J are TRBV6-6 and TRBJ2-5; 9 positions agree with TRBD2. The germline CDR1 and CDR2 sequences are MNHNY and SVGAGI (reference sequence). V shed 6 bases, J shed 2 bases, and the junction held 10 bases outside the gene matches. The CDR3 is made up of 16 amino acids. The CDR3 here is CASRPQRGEVQETQYF. CDR3 bases: TGTGCCAGCAGACCACAGCGGGGGGAGGTTCAAGAGACCCAGTACTTC.

This clonotype was counted between two and nine times. The rearrangement joins TRBV7-3 to TRBJ2-7, with 15 bases matching TRBD2. The CDR3 has 16 amino acids. CDR1 SGHTA and CDR2 FQGTGA come from the germline V gene. The V segment lost 4 bases and the J segment 5 bases; nucleotides outside the gene matches: 6. In DNA form, the CDR3 reads TGTGCCAGCAGCTCCATCGGGACTAGCGGGAGGAACGAGCAGTACTTC. It is translated as CASSSIGTSGRNEQYF. Complete variable domain (other parts from reference TRBV7-3 and TRBJ2-7): GAGVSQTPSNKVTEKGKYVELRCDPISGHTALYWYRQSLGQGPEFLIYFQGTGAADDSGLPNDRFFAVRPEGSVSTLKIQRTERGDSAVYLCASSSIGTSGRNEQYFGPGTRLTVT.

This clonotype was counted a single time. The V gene is TRBV5-1, the J gene TRBJ2-3; D possibly corresponds to TRBD1 (6 bases). Germline V gene data show CDR1 as SGHRS and CDR2 as YFSETQ. This CDR3 spans 15 amino acids. Between the trimmed V and J ends, which lost 1 base and 4 bases, there was a span of 13 bases. In DNA form, the CDR3 reads TGCGCCAGCAGCTTGACAGGGACCCTGTCAGATACGCAGTATTTT. It codes for CASSLTGTLSDTQYF.

The CDR3 region is CASSLLAGIGSTDTQYF. CDR3 in DNA: TGCGCCAGCAGCTTGCTAGCGGGAATTGGAAGCACAGATACGCAGTATTTT. The chain is built from TRBV5-1 and TRBJ2-3; 9 nucleotides agree with TRBD2. The CDR3 totals 17 residues. Per germline, CDR1 SGHRS and CDR2 YFSETQ. The V gene end was trimmed by 1 base and the J gene end by 0 bases; junction bases not matched to a gene: 6.

The chain combines TRBV7-9 with TRBJ2-3; D remains unclear. Deletions cut 10 bases from V and 0 bases from J, with 8 bases between. This CDR3 is 12 amino acids long. Germline assignment: CDR1 SEHNR and CDR2 FQNEAQ (reference sequence). The CDR3 DNA reads as TGTGCCACCTACAGCAGCACAGATACGCAGTATTTT. It specifies CATYSSTDTQYF.

V is TRBV20-1 and J is TRBJ1-1, with unresolved D. Trimming shortened V by 3 bases and J by 4 bases, and 12 bases separated the two germline ends. Germline V gives CDR1 DFQATT, CDR2 SNEGSKA (reference sequence). CDR3 length: 13 amino acids. The CDR3 nucleotides are TGCAGTGCTAGTAGATTTGGCGGCACTGAAGCTTTCTTT. Translating gives CSASRFGGTEAFF.

J is TRBJ1-5 and V is TRBV20-1; no clear D gene. CDR3 length equals 14 residues. Germline V gene lookup returns CDR1 DFQATT and CDR2 SNEGSKA (reference sequence). The V end was cut by 2 bases, the J end by 6 bases, with 14 bases between. This CDR3 is CSARNRVGSQPQHF. CDR3 nucleotide sequence: TGCAGTGCTAGAAATAGGGTAGGGAGTCAGCCCCAGCATTTT.

CDR3 sequence (DNA): TGTGCCAGCAGCTCGACAGGTCACGACTATGGCTACACCTTC. Protein sequence: CASSSTGHDYGYTF. V and J are TRBV7-9 and TRBJ1-2, with a tentative D call TRBD1 (6 bases). This CDR3 spans 14 amino acids. Germline CDR1 and CDR2: SEHNR and FQNEAQ (reference sequence). V lost 4 bases and J lost 3, with 12 bases in between. Full variable domain (rest looked up from reference TRBV7-9 and TRBJ1-2): DTGVSQNPRHKITKRGQNVTFRCDPISEHNRLYWYRQTLGQGPEFLTYFQNEAQLEKSRLLSDRFSAERPKGSFSTLEIQRTEQGDSAMYLCASSSTGHDYGYTFGSGTRLTVV.

This chain joins TRBV7-9 and TRBJ1-2; the match to TRBD1 covers 9 bases. This CDR3 has 13 residues. CDR1 and CDR2 (germline): SEHNR, FQNEAQ (reference sequence). The V gene end was trimmed by 4 bases and the J gene end by 4 bases; junction bases not matched to a gene: 1. CDR3 nucleotide sequence: TGTGCCAGCAGCTCGACAGGGGGCTATGGCTACACCTTC. This translates into CASSSTGGYGYTF.